The TCR beta chain described here comes from a study of CD8 T cells in Susac syndrome. RNA in amounts of roughly 0.5 to 1 ug was reverse transcribed with random hexamers. With immunoSEQ multiplex PCR, TCR beta CDR3 was amplified across 54 Vbeta and 13 Jbeta. TCRdb re-called the immunoSEQ multiplex PCR reads through MiXCR, storing one row per CDR3 protein. This sample carries 92,000 or so distinct CDR3 sequences, around 96% of them seen once, and the ten largest clones take more than 0.55%. The sequencing sample was made of CD8+ T cells from PBMCs. This receptor was identified in a human donor with Susac syndrome.

CDR3 DNA sequence: TGTGCCAGCAGCCAAGGGCCGGGGACTAGCGGCTTGACAGATACGCAGTATTTT. Translated, it gives CASSQGPGTSGLTDTQYF. The rearrangement uses TRBV3-1 and TRBJ2-3; 11 bases fit TRBD2. CDR1 and CDR2 from the germline V gene are LGHDT and YNNKEL (reference sequence). The V segment lost 1 base and the J segment 3 bases; nucleotides outside the gene matches: 9. The CDR3 has 18 amino acids.